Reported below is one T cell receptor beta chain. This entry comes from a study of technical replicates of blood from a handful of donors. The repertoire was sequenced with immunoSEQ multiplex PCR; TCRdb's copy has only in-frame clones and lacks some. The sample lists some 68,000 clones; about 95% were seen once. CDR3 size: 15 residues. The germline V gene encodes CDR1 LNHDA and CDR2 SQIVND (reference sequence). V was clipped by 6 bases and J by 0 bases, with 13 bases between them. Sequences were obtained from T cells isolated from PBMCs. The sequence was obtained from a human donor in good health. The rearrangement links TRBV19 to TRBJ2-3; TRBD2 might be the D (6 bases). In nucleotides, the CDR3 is TGTGCCAGTAGGCCGGGACTGACTAGCACAGATACGCAGTATTTT. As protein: CASRPGLTSTDTQYF. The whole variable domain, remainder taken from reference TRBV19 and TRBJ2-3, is DGGITQSPKYLFRKEGQNVTLSCEQNLNHDAMYWYRQDPGQGLRLIYYSQIVNDFQKGDIAEGYSVSREKKESFPLTVTSAQKNPTAFYLCASRPGLTSTDTQYFGPGTRLTVL.